This entry lists 5 T cell receptor beta chains sequenced from one sample in a study of Ad26.COV2.S vaccination and SARS-CoV-2 variants. The repertoire was sequenced with immunoSEQ multiplex PCR; TCRdb's copy has only in-frame clones and lacks some. The sample includes some 640,000 clones, around 89% of them seen just once. Treatment specified: around 19 received Ad26.COV2.S at low or high dose, single or two shots; roughly 5 received placebo; per-sample allocation not given. Samples analyzed were those drawn on day 63 after the first vaccine or placebo injection. The sample in question was peripheral blood, obtained in a trial of Ad26.COV2.S vaccine versus placebo. The source is a person between 18 and 60 years old who received the Ad26.COV2.S COVID-19 vaccine or a placebo.

About this clone: The identical CDR3 is also encoded by other nucleotide sequences in the sample. The V gene is TRBV30, the J gene TRBJ1-1, with D maybe TRBD1 (6 bases). Per the germline V gene, CDR1 is GTSNPN and CDR2 is SVGIG (reference sequence). With 2 bases removed from V and 2 bases from J, the gap between germline ends came to 9 bases. The CDR3 sequence is 13 residues long. The DNA for the CDR3 is TGTGCCTGGAGTAGGGGGGCCAACACTGAAGCTTTCTTT. This codes for CAWSRGANTEAFF.

The chain joins TRBV12-3 or TRBV12-4 to TRBJ1-5; D remains unclear. The CDR3 covers 12 residues. Trimming cost V 6 bases and J 6 bases, with 9 bases left between them. CDR3 bases: TGTGCCAGCAGGGACCCGGGTCAGCCCCAGCATTTT. Translation gives CASRDPGQPQHF.

This sequence joins TRBV14 and TRBJ1-4; D is uncertain. Germline V gene lookup returns CDR1 SGHDN and CDR2 FVKESK. This CDR3 has 15 residues. Deletions cut 0 bases from V and 2 bases from J, with 7 bases between. The CDR3 region is CASSQDWATNEKLFF. The CDR3 DNA follows: TGTGCCAGCAGCCAAGATTGGGCTACTAATGAAAAACTGTTTTTT.

The CDR3 DNA reads TGTGCCAGCTCACCATTAACGGGAGTAGCAGGCGAGCAGTACTTC. Its translation: CASSPLTGVAGEQYF. The chain couples TRBV18 to TRBJ2-7; D might be TRBD2 (6 bases). With 2 bases removed from V and 6 bases from J, the gap between germline ends came to 17 bases. Germline V gene data show CDR1 as KGHSH and CDR2 as LQKENI. This CDR3 region has 15 residues. Full variable domain (missing parts from reference TRBV18 and TRBJ2-7): NAGVMQNPRHLVRRRGQEARLRCSPMKGHSHVYWYRQLPEEGLKFMVYLQKENIIDESGMPKERFSAEFPKEGPSILRIQQVVRGDSAAYFCASSPLTGVAGEQYFGPGTRLTVT.

Points on this clone: Additional DNA sequences in this sample encode the identical CDR3. The J gene is TRBJ2-2, the V gene TRBV6-5; the D is unclear. The V end was cut by 2 bases, the J end by 2 bases, with 3 bases between. CDR3 length: 13 amino acids. Germline V gene sequence: CDR1 MNHEY, CDR2 SVGAGI. The CDR3, as DNA: TGTGCCAGCAGTTACCCCAACACCGGGGAGCTGTTTTTT. Protein sequence: CASSYPNTGELFF.